This paragraph reports one T cell receptor (beta chain). Its target is unknown. The source of the sample is a study of T cells in Graves' hyperthyroidism and ophthalmopathy. Findings of the study overall: Most thyroid clonotypes expanded above 0.001 appeared in blood too. The authors' 13 V-J model separated ophthalmopathy from stable hyperthyroidism. A median approximately 6.8 months before onset, the model predicted ophthalmopathy.

Diagnosing involved the use of clinical symptoms, serum thyroxine and TRAb, thyroid ultrasound and orbital computed tomography. TCR beta CDR3 regions were amplified from RNA transcripts. During a first-round RT-PCR of the TCR CDR3, the HTBI primer set was used. A single record per CDR3 protein comes from TCRdb applying MiXCR to the multiplex PCR reads. This sample carries about 660,000 distinct CDR3 sequences, over 40% of them seen once, and the ten largest clones take under 8.5%. The ends were cut back, 1 base at V and 7 bases at J, with 13 bases in the middle. CDR1 is MNHNS and CDR2 is SASEGT in the germline V gene. CDR3 length equals 14 residues.

The receptor comes from an adult man with Graves' disease, either hyperthyroidism or ophthalmopathy (not recorded which). The source material was peripheral blood or thyroid tissue (not recorded which). The chain uses TRBV6-1 and TRBJ1-2, with D possibly being TRBD1 (6 bases). The CDR3 bases are TGTGCCAGCAGTGAAGGGGGGCCAAACCCTGGCTACACCTTC. This translates into CASSEGGPNPGYTF.